Below, 3 T cell receptor beta chains from the same sample are listed, as sequenced in a study of T cells expressing NK-cell markers. TCRdb re-called the 5' RACE reads and gives one entry per CDR3 protein, without DNA. This sample's table reports 150,000 or so distinct CDR3 sequences. Sequencing input: blood T cells: a sorted CD56 or NKG2C T cell subset, CD4+ or CD8+ T cells, or bulk PBMC T cells (not recorded which). Receptors were obtained from a woman in her fifties or sixties in good health.

V usage is TRBV5-1 and J usage is TRBJ2-5. This CDR3 spans 11 amino acids. CDR1 is SGHRS, CDR2 YFSETQ, per germline. CDR3 protein: CASSSRETQYF. The full variable domain, completed using reference TRBV5-1 and TRBJ2-5, is KAGVTQTPRYLIKTRGQQVTLSCSPISGHRSVSWYQQTPGQGLQFLFEYFSETQRNKGNFPGRFSGRQFSNSRSEMNVSTLELGDSALYLCASSSRETQYFGPGTRLLVL.

The rearrangement uses TRBV29-1 and TRBJ2-1; without DNA, the TCRdb call of TRBD2 cannot be checked. Germline V lookup: CDR1 SQVTM, CDR2 ANQGSEA. CDR3 length equals 14 residues. The CDR3 reads CSVAGLGDPYEQFF.

The chain employs TRBV15 and TRBJ1-1; TCRdb's D call, TRBD1, is unchecked because there is no DNA. Per the germline V gene, CDR1 is LNHNV and CDR2 is YYDKDF (reference sequence). The CDR3 contains 13 residues. The CDR3 is CATTHRVNTEAFF.